The 11 T cell receptor beta chains listed next were all sequenced from one sample in a study of graft-versus-host responses after intestinal transplantation (dated by TCRdb to the early 2020s). Receptors were amplified or captured by the immunoSEQ multiplex PCR assay. Sourced from immuneACCESS, this table was stored by TCRdb with only in-frame sequences that have V and J called. A share of the clones is absent; for the studies checked, an unresolved V gene accounts for under half, and the remainder has no known explanation. A total of around 87,000 clones appear in this sample, roughly 90% of them only once. Jointly, the top ten make up about 0.44% of the sample. Their recognized antigens are unknown. According to the study, the label for this sample's time point signals: cells obtained before transplantation from donor or recipient. Sequencing was performed on unstimulated CD8+ T cells sorted from spleen or lymph node cells, taken before transplant. These receptors were taken from a human donor who was the organ donor for an intestinal transplant.

This sequence joins TRBV7-2 and TRBJ2-1; a weak D match, TRBD2 (6 bases). This CDR3 comprises 14 residues. Trimming left V 7 bases short and J 8 bases short, with 18 bases between. Looked up from germline, CDR1 is SGHTA and CDR2 is FQGNSA. This CDR3 reads CASNFEVGGDEQFF. The CDR3 region has the DNA TGTGCCAGCAACTTCGAGGTGGGCGGGGATGAGCAGTTCTTC.

The chain carries TRBV7-3 and TRBJ2-7, with TRBD2 matching 7 bases. V gave up 5 bases and J gave up 0 bases; unmatched junction bases: 7. The CDR3 contains 15 residues. Per germline, CDR1 SGHTA and CDR2 FQGTGA. CDR3 nucleotides: TGTGCCAGCAGCCAAATCCCGGGGGGCTCCTACGAGCAGTACTTC. Its protein is CASSQIPGGSYEQYF.

The chain combines TRBV6-5 with TRBJ1-6; D not resolved. The V and J ends lost 7 bases and 0 bases respectively, with 7 bases between them. The CDR3 sequence is 14 residues long. Looked up from germline, CDR1 is MNHEY and CDR2 is SVGAGI. CDR3 coding DNA: TGTGCCAGCAAAGCGGTCTCCTATAATTCACCCCTCCACTTT. Translation gives CASKAVSYNSPLHF.

The chain has TRBV4-1 and TRBJ2-7; the match to TRBD1 covers 8 bases. Germline CDR1 reads MGHRA; CDR2 reads YSYEKL. V trimming: 1 base; J trimming: 2 bases; junction bases outside the gene matches: 10. The CDR3 sequence is 17 residues long. The CDR3 sequence: CASSQAAQGQATYEQYF. As DNA, the CDR3 is TGCGCCAGCAGCCAAGCCGCCCAGGGACAGGCTACCTACGAGCAGTACTTC.

The J gene is TRBJ1-4, the V gene TRBV9; TRBD1 aligns across 11 bases. This CDR3 is built from 14 residues. V gave up 3 bases and J gave up 7 bases; unmatched junction bases: 2. Per the germline V gene, CDR1 is SGDLS and CDR2 is YYNGEE. This CDR3 reads CASSGTGGREKLFF. The CDR3, as DNA: TGTGCCAGCAGCGGGACAGGGGGCCGTGAAAAACTGTTTTTT.

This clone has only one observation. This sequence joins TRBV9 and TRBJ2-3; 9 nucleotides agree with TRBD2. Germline CDR1 reads SGDLS; CDR2 reads YYNGEE. Losses at the gene ends were 0 bases for V and 1 base for J; bases not matched to a gene: 6. The CDR3 totals 17 residues. The CDR3 region has the DNA TGTGCCAGCAGCGTAGGAGGCGGGGGGGCCGGCACAGATACGCAGTATTTT. Its translation: CASSVGGGGAGTDTQYF.

This rearrangement joins TRBV4-3 to TRBJ2-7; D might be TRBD2 (5 bases). Trimming pared 0 bases from V and 2 bases from J, leaving 11 bases between. CDR3 length equals 15 residues. Germline V CDR1 and CDR2: LGHNA, YSLEER. CDR3 nucleotides: TGCGCCAGCAGCCAAGATCACTCGCGGGCCTACGAGCAGTACTTC. This sequence encodes CASSQDHSRAYEQYF.

The V gene is TRBV5-1, the J gene TRBJ1-2; D may be TRBD1 (6 bases). Germline assignment: CDR1 SGHRS and CDR2 YFSETQ. This CDR3 region has 13 residues. Trimming shortened V by 4 bases and J by 8 bases, and 15 bases separated the two germline ends. CDR3 DNA: TGCGCCAGCAGCCCCCGGGACAAAAAGGGCTACACCTTC. Protein sequence: CASSPRDKKGYTF.

The chain has TRBV4-1 and TRBJ2-4; possibly TRBD2 for D (6 bases). The CDR3 is 14 residues long. Per the germline V gene, CDR1 is MGHRA and CDR2 is YSYEKL. With 1 base removed from V and 7 bases from J, the gap between germline ends came to 11 bases. The CDR3 loop is CASSQGVGRNIQYF. In nucleotides, the CDR3 is TGCGCCAGCAGCCAAGGAGTGGGGAGGAACATTCAGTACTTC.

This clone was found once. This chain links TRBV12-5 with TRBJ2-5; 10 nucleotides align to TRBD2. The ends lost 5 bases at V and 4 bases at J; junction bases unmatched: 10. CDR1 is LGHNT and CDR2 is FRNRAP in the germline V gene. This CDR3 region has 16 residues. CDR3 nucleotide sequence: TGTGCTAGTGGTCGTATAGCGGGGGGTGCCCCAGAGACCCAGTACTTC. The encoded protein is CASGRIAGGAPETQYF.

This chain connects TRBV5-6 to TRBJ2-6; D is undetermined. CDR3 length: 16 amino acids. The V gene lost 4 bases and the J gene lost 0 bases, with 11 bases spanning the gap. Germline CDR1 reads SGHDT; CDR2 reads YYEEEE. The CDR3 reads CASSPYFGSGANVLTF. The CDR3 DNA reads as TGTGCCAGCAGCCCGTACTTCGGCTCTGGGGCCAACGTCCTGACTTTC.